The next 8 T cell receptor beta chains were all read from a single sample in a study of neurological immune-mediated disorders. TCRdb independently ran MiXCR on the 5' RACE reads; one entry per CDR3 protein. The sample shows tens of thousands of distinct CDR3 sequences, 3% to 4% of them seen only once. What was sequenced was PBMCs. The source is a woman aged 50 to 60 with multiple sclerosis.

This clonotype came up many times. The chain is built from TRBV29-1 and TRBJ2-7; a possible D gene is TRBD2 (5 bases). Germline-derived CDR1 and CDR2 are SQVTM and ANQGSEA. V shed 2 bases and J shed 0 bases, with 14 bases lying between them. The CDR3 is made up of 15 amino acids. The CDR3 loop is CSVETVARSSYEQYF. The DNA of the CDR3 is TGCAGCGTTGAAACTGTAGCGCGGAGCTCCTACGAGCAGTACTTC.

Details on this clonotype: A read error is likely, as this CDR3 ends without the conserved phenylalanine or tryptophan. CDR3 loop: CASSPLGGTEAFY. In nucleotides, the CDR3 is TGTGCCAGCTCACCTCTAGGGGGCACTGAAGCTTTCTAT. The genes are TRBV18 and TRBJ1-1; D possibly corresponds to TRBD1 (6 bases). The germline V gene encodes CDR1 KGHSH and CDR2 LQKENI. Trimming stripped 3 bases from V and 4 bases from J, with 9 bases between. CDR3 length: 13 amino acids.

At least ten counts were recorded for this clonotype. In DNA form, the CDR3 reads TGTGCCAGCAGCCGAGGGGATCAGCCCCAGCATTTT. Its protein product is CASSRGDQPQHF. The chain has TRBV7-2 and TRBJ1-5, with D possibly matching TRBD1 (5 bases). This CDR3 comprises 12 residues. Between the trimmed V and J ends, which lost 5 bases and 5 bases, there was a span of 7 bases. Germline CDR1 is SGHTA and CDR2 is FQGNSA.

The sample holds many counts of this clonotype. The chain couples TRBV7-2 to TRBJ2-1; 11 positions match TRBD2. Per the germline V gene, CDR1 is SGHTA and CDR2 is FQGNSA. V shed 3 bases and J 0 bases; nucleotides not matched to a gene: 1. CDR3 length: 16 residues. CDR3 in amino acids: CASSFTSGGSYNEQFF. In DNA, the CDR3 is TGTGCCAGCAGCTTCACTAGCGGGGGCTCCTACAATGAGCAGTTCTTC. Looking up the rest from reference TRBV7-2 and TRBJ2-1 gives the full variable domain: GAGVSQSPSNKVTEKGKDVELRCDPISGHTALYWYRQSLGQGLEFLIYFQGNSAPDKSGLPSDRFSAERTGGSVSTLTIQRTQQEDSAVYLCASSFTSGGSYNEQFFGPGTRLTVL.

Concerning this clonotype: This may come from a read error, since a much larger clone is one base off. The chain carries TRBV20-1 and TRBJ1-1; D is possibly TRBD1 (5 bases). V lost 1 base and J lost 5, with 17 bases in between. Germline lookup yields CDR1 DFQATT and CDR2 SNEGSKA (reference sequence). The CDR3 spans 15 residues. The CDR3 protein is CSARAFDSLRTEAFF. The CDR3 bases are TGCAGTGCTAGAGCCTTTGACAGCCTGAGGACTGAAGCTTTCTTT.

This clonotype was observed at least ten times. The rearrangement links TRBV29-1 to TRBJ1-2; D uncertain. There are 14 residues in the CDR3. The germline gives CDR1 SQVTM, CDR2 ANQGSEA. V was cut by 2 bases and J by 4 bases, with 14 bases left in between. The CDR3 nucleotides are TGCAGCGTTGAATCCGGAACTAGTCGCTATGGCTACACCTTC. Amino acid sequence: CSVESGTSRYGYTF.

The table lists this clonotype with many counts. The chain is built from TRBV20-1 and TRBJ2-1, with 14 bases that match TRBD2. Trimming at V came to 1 base and at J to 9 bases, leaving 8 bases not matched to a gene. This CDR3 region has 16 residues. Germline lookup yields CDR1 DFQATT and CDR2 SNEGSKA (reference sequence). CDR3 amino acids: CSARGTSGRKDGEQFF. Here the CDR3 DNA reads TGCAGTGCTAGAGGGACTAGCGGGAGGAAGGATGGTGAGCAGTTCTTC.

This clonotype has a count of ten or more. The chain employs TRBV20-1 and TRBJ1-1; 10 bases agree with TRBD1. The CDR3 extends over 13 amino acids. With V trimmed by 4 bases and J by 4 bases, 3 bases remained unmatched. From germline, CDR1 is DFQATT and CDR2 SNEGSKA (reference sequence). The CDR3 DNA is TGCAGTGCTATGGACAGGGGGGGCACTGAAGCTTTCTTT. As protein: CSAMDRGGTEAFF.